This T cell receptor beta chain was identified in a study of tumor-infiltrating lymphocytes in primary liver carcinoma. Study-wide background: Staged T1-T3 N0M0, the tumors had sizes that ranged from about 4 to 10 cm across.

Blood RNA originated from unsorted whole blood, with germline DNA additionally extracted. A constant-region primer served to make TCR beta cDNA from roughly 460 ng total RNA. Three nested multiplex PCR rounds, a slightly modified ARM-PCR, produced the libraries for TCR beta. Researchers ran the first two PCR rounds for roughly 11 cycles each with TRBV1-TRBV30 forward primers and a C-beta reverse primer. TCRdb re-called the multiplex PCR reads through MiXCR, storing one row per CDR3 protein. The sample records a few hundred thousand distinct CDR3 sequences, about 50% being singletons. Looked up from germline, CDR1 is MNHNY and CDR2 is SVGAGI (reference sequence). CDR3 size: 17 residues. V lost 6 bases and J lost 5; bases outside the gene matches: 13.

The sequence was collected from a woman in her twenties or thirties with primary liver carcinoma and hepatitis B virus infection. Sequenced material: peripheral blood. This chain joins TRBV6-6 and TRBJ2-3; TRBD2 agrees at 11 bases. The DNA for the CDR3 is TGTGCCAGCAGCCTCGGACTAGCGGGCCTTGGGAGAGATACGCAGTATTTT. It encodes CASSLGLAGLGRDTQYF.